This is a list of T cell receptor beta chains from one sample in a study of cytomegalovirus exposure and HLA in healthy donors. Clones were sequenced by immunoSEQ multiplex PCR, and TCRdb holds only the in-frame ones, with some missing. The sample lists tens of thousands of clones, roughly 73% occurring once. The sample comprised PBMCs. The receptors here all came from a woman aged 40-49 years in good health and CMV-seropositive. CDR3s include the opening cysteine and the closing phenylalanine or tryptophan. D genes are given only for firm matches. Not every row has a clone size; where given, it reads once, few, many or a size class.

size	V	D	J	CDR3	DNA
-	TRBV2	-	TRBJ1-5	CASTEYLNQPQHF	TGTGCCAGCACCGAGTACCTTAATCAGCCCCAGCATTTT
-	TRBV7-3	TRBD2	TRBJ2-3	CASSPLGVAGVRYF	TGTGCCAGCAGCCCCCTGGGGGTGGCGGGGGTGAGGTATTTT
-	TRBV5-1	-	TRBJ2-3	CASSPGQDTQYF	TGCGCCAGCAGCCCAGGGCAAGATACGCAGTATTTT
-	TRBV5-1	-	TRBJ2-5	CASSLRTQETQYF	TGCGCCAGCAGCTTGAGGACTCAAGAGACCCAGTACTTC
-	TRBV7-7	TRBD2	TRBJ2-7	CASSPRLAGVPGEQYF	TGTGCCAGCAGCCCCCGACTAGCGGGAGTGCCAGGCGAGCAGTACTTC
-	TRBV29-1	-	TRBJ1-1	CSVDRGLDEAFF	TGCAGCGTTGATCGGGGTTTAGATGAAGCTTTCTTT
-	TRBV25-1	TRBD2	TRBJ2-3	CASSDRLAGAASTDTQYF	TGTGCCAGCAGTGATCGCTTAGCGGGAGCGGCTAGCACAGATACGCAGTATTTT
once	TRBV4-3	TRBD1	TRBJ1-1	CASSQERQGAAWATEAFF	TGCGCCAGCAGCCAAGAACGACAGGGGGCGGCTTGGGCCACTGAAGCTTTCTTT
-	TRBV5-1	TRBD2	TRBJ2-1	CASSRSGGGHNEQFF	TGCGCCAGCAGCCGCAGCGGGGGGGGTCACAATGAGCAGTTCTTC
many	TRBV7-9	-	TRBJ1-4	CASSLSSGNPNEKLFF	TGTGCCAGCAGCTTGTCGTCGGGTAACCCTAATGAAAAACTGTTTTTT
-	TRBV5-1	TRBD1	TRBJ2-1	CASSLLGQPYNEQFF	TGCGCCAGCAGCTTGCTGGGACAGCCCTACAATGAGCAGTTCTTC
-	TRBV28	-	TRBJ2-7	CASSLGQSYEQYF	TGTGCCAGCAGCTTAGGACAGTCCTACGAGCAGTACTTC
-	TRBV7-8	-	TRBJ1-1	CASRTGGFNTEAFF	TGTGCCAGCAGAACAGGTGGGTTCAACACTGAAGCTTTCTTT
-	TRBV5-4	-	TRBJ2-3	CASSLGQLTDTQYF	TGTGCCAGCAGCTTAGGACAGCTCACAGATACGCAGTATTTT
-	TRBV19	TRBD2	TRBJ2-3	CASSSWTGGLTDTQYF	TGTGCCAGTAGTAGTTGGACGGGGGGACTCACAGATACGCAGTATTTT
-	TRBV9	TRBD1	TRBJ1-3	CASSLEDRGRTIYF	TGTGCCAGCAGCCTCGAGGACAGGGGACGCACCATATATTTT
-	TRBV9	TRBD1	TRBJ1-2	CASSPATGNGYTF	TGTGCCAGCAGCCCGGCGACAGGGAATGGCTACACCTTC
-	TRBV6-6	-	TRBJ2-1	CASSYQLHSDNEQFF	TGTGCCAGCAGTTACCAACTTCATAGTGACAATGAGCAGTTCTTC
-	TRBV4-3	-	TRBJ1-1	CASSQGLGARGKAFF	TGCGCCAGCAGCCAAGGCCTGGGGGCGCGAGGAAAAGCTTTCTTT
-	TRBV7-2	TRBD1	TRBJ2-5	CASSFRGETQYF	TGTGCCAGCAGCTTCAGGGGGGAGACCCAGTACTTC
-	TRBV28	-	TRBJ1-2	CASSLGLNYGYTF	TGTGCCAGCAGCTTGGGACTCAACTATGGCTACACCTTC
-	TRBV27	TRBD1	TRBJ1-1	CASRITGTVNTEAFF	TGTGCCAGCAGGATCACCGGGACAGTGAACACTGAAGCTTTCTTT
-	TRBV9	-	TRBJ1-6	CASSVAAGAHSPLHF	TGTGCCAGCAGCGTAGCGGCGGGGGCCCACTCACCCCTCCACTTT